A single sample gave rise to the 23 T cell receptor beta chains below, sequenced in a study of shared clonotypes between healthy human individuals. Assay used: immunoSEQ multiplex PCR; TCRdb lists only in-frame clones, some missing. The table has some 1.4 million clones, approximately 97% seen once. Sequencing was done on a sample of naive CD4+ T cells sorted from blood. Sample subset: CD45RA+ positively selected. The receptors come from a man aged 25 to 40 in good health.

On this clone: Other DNA sequences from this sample encode an identical CDR3 as well. The chain couples TRBV6-5 to TRBJ1-1, with 8 positions matching TRBD1. Unmatched junction bases numbered 3, after V lost 6 bases and J lost 0 bases. Germline-derived CDR1 and CDR2 are MNHEY and SVGAGI. The CDR3 covers 14 residues. For the CDR3, the DNA is TGTGCCAGCAGGAGGACAGGGATGAACACTGAAGCTTTCTTT. It yields the protein CASRRTGMNTEAFF.

The CDR3 DNA reads TGTGCCAGCAATTCTCCTCAGACAGGCACCACAGATACGCAGTATTTT. This sequence encodes CASNSPQTGTTDTQYF. The V gene is TRBV28, the J gene TRBJ2-3; maybe TRBD1 (6 bases). The V gene lost 7 bases and the J gene lost 2 bases, with 19 bases spanning the gap. The CDR3 runs 16 residues. Per the germline V gene, CDR1 is MDHEN and CDR2 is SYDVKM.

The rearrangement uses TRBV27 and TRBJ2-2; D gene uncertain. From germline, CDR1 is MNHEY and CDR2 SMNVEV (reference sequence). The germline V and J ends were trimmed by 4 bases and 2 bases, with 11 bases remaining between them. This CDR3 contains 15 residues. CDR3 nucleotides: TGTGCCAGCAGTTCAGTCCCGGACAACACCGGGGAGCTGTTTTTT. It encodes CASSSVPDNTGELFF.

The rearrangement joins TRBV5-1 to TRBJ2-7; 9 nucleotides line up with TRBD1. Germline values: CDR1 SGHRS, CDR2 YFSETQ. CDR3 size: 20 residues. The junction had 23 bases not matched to a gene; V was cut back by 3 bases and J by 4 bases. CDR3 loop: CASSSDPRDRVLGSTYEQYF. CDR3 coding DNA: TGCGCCAGCAGCTCAGACCCCCGGGACAGGGTCCTGGGATCAACATACGAGCAGTACTTC.

This rearrangement joins TRBV15 to TRBJ1-5; D unresolved. This CDR3 has 15 residues. Trimming shortened V by 0 bases and J by 4 bases, and 10 bases separated the two germline ends. The germline gives CDR1 LNHNV, CDR2 YYDKDF (reference sequence). The CDR3 region has the DNA TGTGCCACCAGCAGAGATCCGAAGTGGAATCAGCCCCAGCATTTT. Protein: CATSRDPKWNQPQHF.

This chain links TRBV19 with TRBJ2-1, with D unclear. Trimming stripped 4 bases from V and 10 bases from J, with 8 bases between. The CDR3 runs to 11 residues. Looked up from germline, CDR1 is LNHDA and CDR2 is SQIVND (reference sequence). Here the CDR3 DNA reads TGTGCCAGTAGTAGCTACGGGGAGCAGTTCTTC. Amino acids: CASSSYGEQFF.

The chain joins TRBV9 to TRBJ2-5; TRBD2 matches 7 bases. The germline V gene has CDR1 SGDLS and CDR2 YYNGEE. The CDR3 sequence is 16 residues long. V dropped 3 bases and J dropped 5; count of bases not matched to a gene: 13. The DNA of the CDR3 is TGTGCCAGCAGCGCGACCGGGGGGAGCGGGATTGAGACCCAGTACTTC. This codes for CASSATGGSGIETQYF.

This chain joins TRBV5-6 and TRBJ2-5, with 8 bases that match TRBD1. The CDR3 runs 15 residues. With V trimmed by 0 bases and J by 4 bases, 5 bases remained unmatched. In germline, CDR1 is SGHDT, CDR2 YYEEEE. The CDR3 spells CASSLGPGGLETQYF. Here the CDR3 DNA reads TGTGCCAGCAGCTTGGGGCCAGGGGGCCTAGAGACCCAGTACTTC.

The rearrangement links TRBV19 to TRBJ2-5; possible D gene TRBD2, 7 bases. The length of the CDR3 is 14 residues. Per germline, CDR1 LNHDA and CDR2 SQIVND (reference sequence). Trimming stripped 6 bases from V and 4 bases from J, with 15 bases between. CDR3 in amino acids: CASRGGGARETQYF. The CDR3 DNA reads TGTGCCAGTAGGGGAGGGGGAGCACGAGAGACCCAGTACTTC. Full variable domain (remainder filled in from reference TRBV19 and TRBJ2-5): DGGITQSPKYLFRKEGQNVTLSCEQNLNHDAMYWYRQDPGQGLRLIYYSQIVNDFQKGDIAEGYSVSREKKESFPLTVTSAQKNPTAFYLCASRGGGARETQYFGPGTRLLVL.

The rearrangement joins TRBV6-5 to TRBJ2-2; D is unresolved. The CDR3 length is 15 residues. Germline V gene data show CDR1 as MNHEY and CDR2 as SVGAGI. V lost 5 bases and J lost 1, with 11 bases in between. CDR3 protein: CASSKDTRNTGELFF. CDR3 coding DNA: TGTGCCAGCAGTAAAGACACGCGGAACACCGGGGAGCTGTTTTTT.

The rearrangement joins TRBV5-1 to TRBJ1-5, with 7 bases identical to TRBD1. Trimming at V came to 3 bases and at J to 6 bases, leaving 6 bases not matched to a gene. CDR1 is SGHRS, CDR2 YFSETQ, per germline. The CDR3 consists of 14 residues. The CDR3 region is CASSYTAGGQPQHF. The CDR3 DNA is TGCGCCAGCAGCTACACAGCAGGGGGTCAGCCCCAGCATTTT.

This chain connects TRBV5-1 to TRBJ1-2; TRBD1 matches 7 bases. This CDR3 is built from 14 residues. J lost 3 bases, V lost 4 bases, and 6 bases had no gene match. Per the germline V gene, CDR1 is SGHRS and CDR2 is YFSETQ. This chain's CDR3 is CASSRGGADYGYTF. The CDR3 bases are TGCGCCAGCAGCCGAGGGGGCGCCGACTATGGCTACACCTTC.

The gene calls are TRBV7-8 and TRBJ2-1, with D uncertain. Germline lookup yields CDR1 SGHVS and CDR2 FQNEAQ. V was trimmed by 5 bases and J by 0 bases, leaving 17 bases between them. The CDR3 loop spans 17 amino acids. CDR3 nucleotide sequence: TGTGCCAGCAGCCCGCGTGGATCCTCAAGCTCCTACAATGAGCAGTTCTTC. This gives the protein CASSPRGSSSSYNEQFF. Full variable domain (missing parts from reference TRBV7-8 and TRBJ2-1): GAGVSQSPRYKVAKRGQDVALRCDPISGHVSLFWYQQALGQGPEFLTYFQNEAQLDKSGLPSDRFFAERPEGSVSTLKIQRTQQEDSAVYLCASSPRGSSSSYNEQFFGPGTRLTVL.

V usage is TRBV7-8 and J usage is TRBJ1-5; TRBD1 agrees at 7 bases. Germline loops: CDR1 SGHVS, CDR2 FQNEAQ. This CDR3 is built from 17 residues. Trimming cost V 1 base and J 0 bases; bases outside gene matches: 6. For the CDR3, the DNA is TGTGCCAGCAGCTTAGGCCCAGGGGGATATAGCAATCAGCCCCAGCATTTT. As protein: CASSLGPGGYSNQPQHF.

This clone appeared once. The chain uses TRBV10-3 and TRBJ2-1, with TRBD2 identical over 8 bases. The CDR3 covers 13 residues. V shed 6 bases, J shed 8 bases, and the junction held 6 bases outside the gene matches. The germline CDR1 and CDR2 sequences are ENHRY and SYGVKD. Here the CDR3 DNA reads TGTGCCATCAGGCCGGGACTAGTCTATGAGCAGTTCTTC. Protein: CAIRPGLVYEQFF.

V and J are TRBV9 and TRBJ2-5, with 8 bases lining up with TRBD1. This CDR3 has 14 residues. CDR1 is SGDLS and CDR2 is YYNGEE in the germline V gene. Trimming cost V 2 bases and J 5 bases; bases outside gene matches: 5. This chain's CDR3 is CASSVDRGWETQYF. CDR3 sequence (DNA): TGTGCCAGCAGCGTCGACAGGGGTTGGGAGACCCAGTACTTC.

The V and J genes are TRBV10-1 and TRBJ1-1, with 8 bases matching TRBD1. V lost 11 bases, J lost 4 bases, and 12 bases stayed unmatched. The CDR3 covers 14 residues. Germline CDR1 and CDR2: WNHNN and SYGVQD (reference sequence). CDR3 region: CALANPGGCTEAFF. The CDR3 DNA sequence: TGCGCCTTAGCAAATCCAGGGGGCTGCACTGAAGCTTTCTTT.

The rearrangement joins TRBV11-2 to TRBJ1-1; a possible D gene is TRBD1 (5 bases). This CDR3 is built from 16 residues. Germline V lookup: CDR1 SGHAT, CDR2 FQNNGV. V was trimmed by 4 bases and J by 6 bases, leaving 21 bases between them. The CDR3: CASSYPLGGGLAEAFF. The CDR3 coding sequence is TGTGCCAGCAGCTACCCCTTGGGGGGGGGATTGGCTGAAGCTTTCTTT. Supplemented by reference TRBV11-2 and TRBJ1-1, the full variable domain reads EAGVAQSPRYKIIEKRQSVAFWCNPISGHATLYWYQQILGQGPKLLIQFQNNGVVDDSQLPKDRFSAERLKGVDSTLKIQPAKLEDSAVYLCASSYPLGGGLAEAFFGQGTRLTVV.

The chain has TRBV19 and TRBJ2-7; D is possibly TRBD2 (5 bases). V lost 6 bases and J lost 2, with 14 bases in between. The CDR3 has 14 amino acids. Germline V gene data show CDR1 as LNHDA and CDR2 as SQIVND (reference sequence). DNA of the CDR3: TGTGCCAGTAGGGGAGTTAGGCCACCCTACGAGCAGTACTTC. This sequence encodes CASRGVRPPYEQYF.

J is TRBJ1-5 and V is TRBV2; D perhaps matches TRBD1 (6 bases). Germline V gene lookup returns CDR1 SNHLY and CDR2 FYNNEI. V was pared by 4 bases and J by 4 bases, with 14 bases between. This CDR3 contains 15 residues. CDR3 region: CASSVRSGDNQPQHF. For the CDR3, the DNA is TGTGCCAGCAGTGTTAGGTCAGGGGATAATCAGCCCCAGCATTTT.

In regard to this clone: The identical CDR3 is also encoded by other nucleotide sequences in the sample. The chain employs TRBV20-1 and TRBJ2-5; D is unresolved. Trimming left V 1 base short and J 4 bases short, with 4 bases between. The CDR3 extends over 11 amino acids. CDR1 is DFQATT and CDR2 is SNEGSKA in the germline V gene (reference sequence). This CDR3 is CSARAGETQYF. The CDR3, as DNA: TGCAGTGCTAGAGCTGGAGAGACCCAGTACTTC.

The rearrangement uses TRBV6-6 and TRBJ2-2; tentatively, D is TRBD2 (5 bases). Between the trimmed V and J ends, which lost 8 bases and 2 bases, there was a span of 12 bases. The V gene's germline CDR1 is MNHNY and CDR2 SVGAGI (reference sequence). The CDR3 is 14 residues long. The CDR3 loop is CASRGWINTGELFF. The CDR3 nucleotides read TGTGCCAGCCGGGGATGGATCAACACCGGGGAGCTGTTTTTT.

V is TRBV27 and J is TRBJ1-1; 7 positions agree with TRBD1. This CDR3 has 15 amino acids. The ends lost 5 bases at V and 5 bases at J; junction bases unmatched: 11. Germline lookup yields CDR1 MNHEY and CDR2 SMNVEV (reference sequence). This CDR3 is CASSPLDRDATEAFF. CDR3 DNA: TGTGCCAGCAGTCCCCTCGACAGGGATGCGACTGAAGCTTTCTTT.